These T cell receptor beta chains were read from a single sample in a study of low-dose radiotherapy and immunotherapy resistance in tumors. In TCRdb, the reads were re-called with MiXCR into one record per CDR3 protein. This table holds 30,000 to 50,000 distinct CDR3 sequences, roughly 28% found once. This specimen was PBMCs, taken before treatment. Receptors originate from a male donor with gallbladder cancer. The CDR3 runs from the conserved cysteine through the conserved F or W.

CDR3 protein: CASSSGYNEQFF
J gene: TRBJ2-1
V gene: TRBV27

CDR3 protein: CASSTRQSPGNTIYF
J gene: TRBJ1-3
V gene: TRBV9

CDR3 protein: CASSDGTFNTGELFF
J gene: TRBJ2-2
V gene: TRBV25-1

CDR3 protein: CASSSTGPAYQPQHF
J gene: TRBJ1-5
V gene: TRBV12-3/TRBV12-4

CDR3 protein: CASSQDQGRSTDTQYF
J gene: TRBJ2-3
V gene: TRBV4-1

CDR3 protein: CASGTWDRTTTNEKLFF
J gene: TRBJ1-4
V gene: TRBV27

CDR3 protein: CASSSLLGSGGPNEQFF
J gene: TRBJ2-1
V gene: TRBV7-7

CDR3 protein: CASSLTSVEQYF
J gene: TRBJ2-7
V gene: TRBV12-3/TRBV12-4

CDR3 protein: CASSLGARGYGYTF
J gene: TRBJ1-2
V gene: TRBV12-3/TRBV12-4

CDR3 protein: CASSRTQGYNEQFF
J gene: TRBJ2-1
V gene: TRBV28

CDR3 protein: CSASHNQETQYF
J gene: TRBJ2-5
V gene: TRBV20-1

CDR3 protein: CASSLAGNQPQHF
J gene: TRBJ1-5
V gene: TRBV12-3/TRBV12-4

CDR3 protein: CASRQSRDEKLFF
J gene: TRBJ1-4
V gene: TRBV28

CDR3 protein: CASGLTSTDTQYF
J gene: TRBJ2-3
V gene: TRBV12-5

CDR3 protein: CASSLLGHPKGGETQYF
J gene: TRBJ2-5
V gene: TRBV27

CDR3 protein: CASSLDREQFF
J gene: TRBJ2-1
V gene: TRBV5-1

CDR3 protein: CASSAQSGRGTDTQYF
J gene: TRBJ2-3
V gene: TRBV5-1

CDR3 protein: CASSGPGLPTYEQYF
J gene: TRBJ2-7
V gene: TRBV6-8

CDR3 protein: CASSFESGIQETQYF
J gene: TRBJ2-5
V gene: TRBV7-2

CDR3 protein: CASRRPHGQGVANYGYTF
J gene: TRBJ1-2
V gene: TRBV28

CDR3 protein: CASSLSGGSGASYNEQFF
J gene: TRBJ2-1
V gene: TRBV27

CDR3 protein: CASSSRSGRATNEQFF
J gene: TRBJ2-1
V gene: TRBV7-3

CDR3 protein: CSVHDGQSTDTQYF
J gene: TRBJ2-3
V gene: TRBV29-1

CDR3 protein: CASSFLSGTGGNEQFF
J gene: TRBJ2-1
V gene: TRBV5-1

CDR3 protein: CASSLGPKGYNEQFF
J gene: TRBJ2-1
V gene: TRBV7-8

CDR3 protein: CASSDRGRGSSYEQFF
J gene: TRBJ2-1
V gene: TRBV7-2